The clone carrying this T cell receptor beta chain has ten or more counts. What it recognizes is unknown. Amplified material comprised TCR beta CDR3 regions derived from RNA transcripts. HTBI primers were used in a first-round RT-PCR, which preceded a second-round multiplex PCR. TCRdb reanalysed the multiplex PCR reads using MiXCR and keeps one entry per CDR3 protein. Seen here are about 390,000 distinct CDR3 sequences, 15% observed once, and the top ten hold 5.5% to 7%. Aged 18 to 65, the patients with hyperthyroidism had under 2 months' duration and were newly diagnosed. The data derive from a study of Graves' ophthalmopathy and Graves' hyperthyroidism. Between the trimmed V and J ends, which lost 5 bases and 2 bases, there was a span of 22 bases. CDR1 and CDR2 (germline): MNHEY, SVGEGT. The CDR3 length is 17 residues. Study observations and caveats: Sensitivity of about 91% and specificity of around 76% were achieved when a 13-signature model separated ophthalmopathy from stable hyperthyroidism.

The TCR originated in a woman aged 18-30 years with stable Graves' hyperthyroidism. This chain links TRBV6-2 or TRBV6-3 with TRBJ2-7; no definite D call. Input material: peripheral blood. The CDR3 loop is CASSPSLVGSLTYEQYF. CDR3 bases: TGTGCCAGCAGTCCATCCCTCGTGGGGTCGCTTACCTACGAGCAGTACTTC.